The clone carrying this T cell receptor (beta chain) was recorded once. CDR1 is MDHEN and CDR2 is SYDVKM in the germline V gene. This CDR3 contains 15 residues. The V segment lost 3 bases and the J segment 4 bases; nucleotides outside the gene matches: 7. This sample was included in a study of blood T cell repertoires in COVID-19. Produced via immunoSEQ multiplex PCR; TCRdb's table is partial and in-frame only. The data hold tens of thousands of clones, with over 80% observed a single time. The receptor was isolated from a woman between 55 and 75 years old with acute or convalescent COVID-19. The J gene is TRBJ1-2, the V gene TRBV28; 8 positions agree with TRBD1. What was sequenced was peripheral blood. The CDR3 loop reads CASSLPQTGVYGYTF. The CDR3 region has the DNA TGTGCCAGCAGTTTGCCCCAGACAGGGGTCTATGGCTACACCTTC.